The T cell receptor (beta chain) under discussion was sequenced for a study of shared clonotypes between healthy human individuals. About the research overall: Used for every donor were three CD4 naive, three CD4 memory, two CD8 naive and one CD8 memory plate.

Original data processing: Junction-only immunoSEQ sequences carried no quality scores, so filtering differed. The table came from immunoSEQ multiplex PCR; TCRdb's copy has only in-frame clones and leaves some out. The V and J calls and the clone size are those of that table, but D and trimming were determined from the DNA. Of some 2,500,000 clones in the sample, around 93% were seen once. As to this clone: What it recognizes is unknown.

Study outcomes and limitations: Relative to memory subsets, naive subsets generally showed larger estimated richness. Relative to their counterparts shared across all four donors, non-shared clonotypes exhibited diminished generation probabilities.

This CDR3 has 14 residues. Trimming took 4 bases from V and 4 from J, leaving 13 bases between them. CDR1 is SQVTM and CDR2 is ANQGSEA in the germline V gene. This receptor was taken from a young man in good health. Some clones in this sample may be carry-over from other donors' samples. J is TRBJ2-2 and V is TRBV29-1; D uncertain. The sequenced material came from naive CD4+ T cells from PBMCs. As for subset: CD45RA+ positively selected. The chain's CDR3 is CSVAGPRVTGELFF. CDR3 bases: TGCAGCGTTGCGGGCCCTCGCGTCACCGGGGAGCTGTTTTTT.